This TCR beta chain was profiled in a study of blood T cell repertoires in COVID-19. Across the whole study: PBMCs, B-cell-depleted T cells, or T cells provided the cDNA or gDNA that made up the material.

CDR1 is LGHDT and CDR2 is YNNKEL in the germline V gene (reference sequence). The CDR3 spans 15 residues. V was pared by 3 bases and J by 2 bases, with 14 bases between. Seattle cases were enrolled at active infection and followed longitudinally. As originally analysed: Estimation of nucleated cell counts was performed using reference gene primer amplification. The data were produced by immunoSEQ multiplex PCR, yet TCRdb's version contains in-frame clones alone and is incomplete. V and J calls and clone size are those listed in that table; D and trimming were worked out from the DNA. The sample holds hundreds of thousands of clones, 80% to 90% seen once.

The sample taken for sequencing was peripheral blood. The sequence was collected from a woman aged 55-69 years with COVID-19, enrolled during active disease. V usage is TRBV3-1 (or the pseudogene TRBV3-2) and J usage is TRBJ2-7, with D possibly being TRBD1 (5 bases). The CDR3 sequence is CASSHPPTGAYEQYF. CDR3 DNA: TGTGCCAGCAGCCACCCTCCCACAGGAGCCTACGAGCAGTACTTC.